This T cell receptor (beta chain) was sequenced in a study of shared clonotypes between healthy human individuals. The table came from immunoSEQ multiplex PCR; TCRdb's copy has only in-frame clones and leaves some out. Of a few million clones in the sample, around 94% were seen once. Trimming took 0 bases from V and 5 from J; bases not matched to a gene: 5. The CDR3 runs to 15 residues. Looked up from germline, CDR1 is SGHRS and CDR2 is YFSETQ. Material for sequencing was naive CD4+ T cells sorted from blood. The subset denotes: CD45RA+ positively selected. The chain links TRBV5-1 to TRBJ2-1, with 7 bases fitting TRBD1. The sequence was collected from a man younger than 35 in good health. CDR3 loop: CASSLGDRDHNEQFF. CDR3 DNA: TGCGCCAGCAGCTTGGGTGACAGGGACCACAATGAGCAGTTCTTC. Full variable domain (remainder filled in from reference TRBV5-1 and TRBJ2-1): KAGVTQTPRYLIKTRGQQVTLSCSPISGHRSVSWYQQTPGQGLQFLFEYFSETQRNKGNFPGRFSGRQFSNSRSEMNVSTLELGDSALYLCASSLGDRDHNEQFFGPGTRLTVL.